These 22 T cell receptor beta chains were all obtained from the same sample, sequenced in a study of blood T cell repertoires in COVID-19 (dated by TCRdb to the early 2020s). Libraries were made using the immunoSEQ multiplex PCR assay. TCRdb mirrors the immuneACCESS table, restricted to in-frame sequences. Some clones are absent from its copies; in checked studies, under half trace to an unresolved V gene, and the reason for the others is unknown. The sample has under 150,000 clones on record, less than 90% of them singletons. The top ten hold 5.8% of the sample. Sequences were obtained from PBMCs or T cells enriched from blood (not recorded which). The receptors here all came from a woman between 50 and 59 years old who had been exposed to COVID-19.

This chain links TRBV6-2 or TRBV6-3 with TRBJ2-1, with 7 bases aligning to TRBD1. The CDR3 runs 17 residues. Germline values: CDR1 MNHEY, CDR2 SVGEGT. The trim removed 0 bases at V and 4 bases at J, leaving 9 bases unmatched. This CDR3 reads CASSYSPTTGLYNEQFF. For the CDR3, the DNA is TGTGCCAGCAGTTACTCCCCGACGACAGGGCTATACAATGAGCAGTTCTTC.

The V gene is TRBV7-2, the J gene TRBJ2-7; a possible D gene is TRBD2 (6 bases). Between the trimmed V and J ends, which lost 4 bases and 4 bases, there was a span of 11 bases. Germline-derived CDR1 and CDR2 are SGHTA and FQGNSA. This CDR3 has 13 amino acids. CDR3 in amino acids: CASSSLGGYEQYF. CDR3 DNA: TGTGCCAGCAGCTCCCTTGGGGGGTACGAGCAGTACTTC. The whole variable domain, remainder taken from reference TRBV7-2 and TRBJ2-7, is GAGVSQSPSNKVTEKGKDVELRCDPISGHTALYWYRQSLGQGLEFLIYFQGNSAPDKSGLPSDRFSAERTGGSVSTLTIQRTQQEDSAVYLCASSSLGGYEQYFGPGTRLTVT.

This chain uses TRBV27 with TRBJ2-1, with 11 bases identical to TRBD1. The trim removed 5 bases at V and 4 bases at J, leaving 7 bases unmatched. Germline lookup yields CDR1 MNHEY and CDR2 SMNVEV (reference sequence). The CDR3 has 16 residues. The chain's CDR3 is CASSTAGQGAYNEQFF. Here the CDR3 DNA reads TGTGCCAGCAGTACCGCAGGACAGGGGGCGTACAATGAGCAGTTCTTC.

This clone appeared once. The chain carries TRBV7-6 and TRBJ1-1; D is undetermined. From germline, CDR1 is SGHVS and CDR2 FNYEAQ. V shed 5 bases and J shed 11 bases, with 24 bases lying between them. CDR3 length: 15 amino acids. The CDR3 DNA reads TGTGCCAGCAGCCTGAATCCCGGGTCTGGTTCTTCCGCTTTCTTT. This gives the protein CASSLNPGSGSSAFF.

The chain has TRBV15 and TRBJ2-1, with 10 bases lining up with TRBD1. Germline values: CDR1 LNHNV, CDR2 YYDKDF (reference sequence). The length of the CDR3 is 15 residues. V dropped 3 bases and J dropped 10; count of bases not matched to a gene: 9. CDR3 amino acids: CATSSAGTGVKEQFF. CDR3 in DNA: TGTGCCACCAGCAGCGCCGGGACAGGGGTAAAAGAGCAGTTCTTC.

V is TRBV7-2 and J is TRBJ2-7, with 7 bases identical to TRBD1. The CDR3 sequence is 16 residues long. The trim removed 0 bases at V and 3 bases at J, leaving 8 bases unmatched. Germline loops: CDR1 SGHTA, CDR2 FQGNSA. The CDR3 DNA is TGTGCCAGCAGCTTAGCGGATGGACAGGATGGCTACGAGCAGTACTTC. This encodes CASSLADGQDGYEQYF.

CDR3 residues: CASSFTSIVYDEQFF. DNA for the CDR3: TGTGCCAGCAGCTTTACTAGCATCGTCTATGATGAGCAGTTCTTC. The V gene is TRBV5-4, the J gene TRBJ2-1; possibly TRBD2 for D (6 bases). Germline V gene sequence: CDR1 SGHNT, CDR2 YYREEE (reference sequence). This CDR3 region has 15 residues. Trimming cost V 2 bases and J 8 bases, with 17 bases left between them.

The rearrangement links TRBV29-1 to TRBJ2-1, with 9 bases matching TRBD2. This CDR3 contains 16 residues. V was pared by 7 bases and J by 6 bases, with 16 bases of the junction left unmatched. Per germline, CDR1 SQVTM and CDR2 ANQGSEA. Here the CDR3 reads CSATSLAGVDFNEQFF. The CDR3 coding sequence is TGCAGCGCCACATCTTTAGCGGGAGTAGATTTCAATGAGCAGTTCTTC.

The rearrangement links TRBV4-3 to TRBJ2-7; perhaps TRBD1 as D (6 bases). This CDR3 is built from 17 residues. Trimming cost V 0 bases and J 3 bases, with 18 bases left between them. Looked up from germline, CDR1 is LGHNA and CDR2 is YSLEER. The CDR3 region is CASSQDYRTAAFYEQYF. CDR3 in DNA: TGCGCCAGCAGCCAAGATTATAGGACAGCGGCTTTCTACGAGCAGTACTTC.

This clone appeared a few times. The chain combines TRBV27 with TRBJ1-5; D is ambiguous. CDR1 is MNHEY and CDR2 is SMNVEV in the germline V gene (reference sequence). The CDR3 runs 13 residues. V was clipped by 8 bases and J by 1 base, with 9 bases between them. The CDR3 DNA reads TGTGCCAGCGCGGGGTCCAGCAATCAGCCCCAGCATTTT. As protein: CASAGSSNQPQHF.

This clone turned up a few times. The rearrangement joins TRBV2 to TRBJ2-1; 14 nucleotides line up with TRBD2. V trimming: 2 bases; J trimming: 2 bases; junction bases outside the gene matches: 8. The length of the CDR3 is 19 residues. In germline, CDR1 is SNHLY, CDR2 FYNNEI. The CDR3 DNA is TGTGCCAGCAGTGAAACCTCTTGGACTAGCGGGGGGACCTACAATGAGCAGTTCTTC. Protein sequence: CASSETSWTSGGTYNEQFF.

The chain combines TRBV7-2 with TRBJ2-2; 8 positions match TRBD2. Germline CDR1 is SGHTA and CDR2 is FQGNSA. Trimming cost V 4 bases and J 6 bases; bases outside gene matches: 4. The CDR3 is 14 amino acids. This CDR3 is CASSSGLAAGELFF. In nucleotides, the CDR3 is TGTGCCAGCAGCTCCGGACTAGCCGCCGGGGAGCTGTTTTTT.

The chain carries TRBV9 and TRBJ1-4; TRBD1 matches at 7 bases. In germline, CDR1 is SGDLS, CDR2 YYNGEE. V lost 5 bases, J lost 8 bases, and 9 bases stayed unmatched. The CDR3 consists of 14 residues. The CDR3 loop is CASSQQGSGEKLFF. CDR3 in DNA: TGTGCCAGCAGTCAACAGGGGTCTGGAGAAAAACTGTTTTTT.

V usage is TRBV6-5 and J usage is TRBJ2-3; tentatively, D is TRBD2 (6 bases). This CDR3 spans 15 amino acids. The germline CDR1 and CDR2 sequences are MNHEY and SVGAGI. The V end lost 7 bases, the J end lost 4 bases, and 18 bases lay between the germline ends. The CDR3 reads CASTSHWGVADTQYF. The CDR3 DNA follows: TGTGCCAGCACTTCACACTGGGGGGTTGCAGATACGCAGTATTTT.

This chain links TRBV2 with TRBJ1-1; 7 bases match TRBD1. Trimming removed 7 bases from V and 1 base from J; junction bases left unmatched: 3. The CDR3 covers 13 residues. In germline, CDR1 is SNHLY, CDR2 FYNNEI. The CDR3 reads CASKRGQNTEAFF. CDR3 coding DNA: TGTGCCAGCAAGAGGGGGCAGAACACTGAAGCTTTCTTT.

This chain links TRBV6-5 with TRBJ1-2, with a possible D match to TRBD1 (6 bases). Trimming removed 7 bases at V and 7 bases at J, with 19 bases between. This CDR3 has 14 residues. CDR1 is MNHEY, CDR2 SVGAGI, per germline. The CDR3 bases are TGTGCCAGCAAAGAGGACAGAACCTCTAGTGGCTACACCTTC. Its translation is CASKEDRTSSGYTF.

The chain combines TRBV7-2 with TRBJ1-1; 7 bases line up with TRBD1. Germline V CDR1 and CDR2: SGHTA, FQGNSA. V lost 2 bases, J lost 4 bases, and 4 bases stayed unmatched. The CDR3 has 14 residues. The CDR3 reads CASSLKAGGTEAFF. CDR3 nucleotides: TGTGCCAGCAGCTTAAAGGCAGGGGGCACTGAAGCTTTCTTT. The entire variable domain, with the rest obtained from reference TRBV7-2 and TRBJ1-1, is as follows: GAGVSQSPSNKVTEKGKDVELRCDPISGHTALYWYRQSLGQGLEFLIYFQGNSAPDKSGLPSDRFSAERTGGSVSTLTIQRTQQEDSAVYLCASSLKAGGTEAFFGQGTRLTVV.

This clone was observed once. J is TRBJ1-1 and V is TRBV25-1; D is possibly TRBD1 (5 bases). In germline, CDR1 is MGHDK, CDR2 SYGVNS. This CDR3 is 16 amino acids long. The ends were cut back, 5 bases at V and 0 bases at J, with 16 bases in the middle. For the CDR3, the DNA is TGTGCCAGCAGTCCAGGGCCCTCCTCCATGAACACTGAAGCTTTCTTT. Protein sequence: CASSPGPSSMNTEAFF.

The V gene is TRBV2, the J gene TRBJ1-5, with D maybe TRBD1 (5 bases). V gave up 6 bases and J gave up 4 bases, with 13 bases separating them. The V gene's germline CDR1 is SNHLY and CDR2 FYNNEI. CDR3 length: 14 residues. CDR3 amino acids: CASSPGRENQPQHF. For the CDR3, the DNA is TGTGCCAGCAGCCCAGGGAGGGAGAATCAGCCCCAGCATTTT.

V gene TRBV7-8 combines with J gene TRBJ2-1; 8 bases agree with TRBD1. The V gene's germline CDR1 is SGHVS and CDR2 FQNEAQ. The V segment lost 0 bases and the J segment 8 bases; nucleotides outside the gene matches: 12. This CDR3 is built from 17 residues. The CDR3 loop reads CASSLALNRDRRDEQFF. CDR3 nucleotide sequence: TGTGCCAGCAGCTTAGCGCTGAATAGGGACAGGCGGGATGAGCAGTTCTTC.

This chain joins TRBV30 and TRBJ2-7; 12 positions match TRBD1. CDR3 length: 13 residues. Germline CDR1 GTSNPN, CDR2 SVGIG (reference sequence). With V trimmed by 3 bases and J by 12 bases, 9 bases remained unmatched. The CDR3 bases are TGTGCCTGGAGCCGGGACAGGGGGCAGATTGGGTACTTC. This sequence encodes CAWSRDRGQIGYF.

This chain joins TRBV27 and TRBJ2-5; 7 nucleotides match TRBD2. The CDR3 extends over 15 amino acids. The germline V gene encodes CDR1 MNHEY and CDR2 SMNVEV (reference sequence). With 2 bases clipped from V and 5 bases from J, the junction kept 8 bases outside the gene matches. The CDR3 DNA reads TGTGCCAGCAGTTTACTGGGAGGGTCTGAGGAGACCCAGTACTTC. Protein product: CASSLLGGSEETQYF.